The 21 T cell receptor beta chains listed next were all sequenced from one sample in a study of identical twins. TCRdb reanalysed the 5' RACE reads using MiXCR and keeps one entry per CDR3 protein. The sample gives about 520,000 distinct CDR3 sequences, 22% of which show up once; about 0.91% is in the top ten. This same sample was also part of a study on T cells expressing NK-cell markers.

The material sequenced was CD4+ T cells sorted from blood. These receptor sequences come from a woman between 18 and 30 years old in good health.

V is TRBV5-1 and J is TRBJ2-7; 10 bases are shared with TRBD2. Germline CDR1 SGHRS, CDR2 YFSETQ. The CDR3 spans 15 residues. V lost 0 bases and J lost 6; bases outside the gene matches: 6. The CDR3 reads CASSLGLAGVGEQYF. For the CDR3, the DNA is TGCGCCAGCAGCTTGGGCCTAGCGGGAGTCGGCGAGCAGTACTTC.

The chain's CDR3 is CASSERGLGLNEQFF. The CDR3 DNA is TGCGCCAGCAGCGAACGGGGTCTGGGGTTGAATGAGCAGTTCTTC. The rearrangement joins TRBV5-1 to TRBJ2-1; weak D call: TRBD2 (5 bases). Germline V gene data show CDR1 as SGHRS and CDR2 as YFSETQ. Trimming took 4 bases from V and 7 from J, leaving 18 bases between them. The CDR3 is 15 amino acids.

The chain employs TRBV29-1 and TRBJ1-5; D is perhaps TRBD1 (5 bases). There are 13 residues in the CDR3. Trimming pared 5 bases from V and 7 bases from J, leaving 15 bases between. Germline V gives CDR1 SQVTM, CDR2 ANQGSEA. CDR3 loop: CSVFPGDGQPQHF. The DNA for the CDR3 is TGCAGCGTTTTCCCGGGGGACGGACAGCCCCAGCATTTT.

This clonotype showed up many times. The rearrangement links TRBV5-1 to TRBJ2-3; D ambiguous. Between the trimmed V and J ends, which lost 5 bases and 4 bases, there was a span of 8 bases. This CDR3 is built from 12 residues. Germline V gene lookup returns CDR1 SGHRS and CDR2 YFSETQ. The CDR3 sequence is CASRELADTQYF. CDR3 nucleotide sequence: TGCGCCAGCAGGGAGTTGGCAGATACGCAGTATTTT. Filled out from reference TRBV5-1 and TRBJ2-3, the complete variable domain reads KAGVTQTPRYLIKTRGQQVTLSCSPISGHRSVSWYQQTPGQGLQFLFEYFSETQRNKGNFPGRFSGRQFSNSRSEMNVSTLELGDSALYLCASRELADTQYFGPGTRLTVL.

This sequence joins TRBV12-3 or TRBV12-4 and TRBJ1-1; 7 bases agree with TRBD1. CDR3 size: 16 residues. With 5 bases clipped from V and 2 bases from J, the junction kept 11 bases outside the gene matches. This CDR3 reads CASSQHPGQPNTEAFF. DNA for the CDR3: TGTGCCAGCAGTCAGCATCCGGGACAGCCCAACACTGAAGCTTTCTTT.

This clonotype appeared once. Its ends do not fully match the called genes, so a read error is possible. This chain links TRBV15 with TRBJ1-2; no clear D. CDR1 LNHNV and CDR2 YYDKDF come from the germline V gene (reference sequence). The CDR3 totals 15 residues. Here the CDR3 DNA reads TGTGCCACCAGCAGAGTGACGGTCTCGGGTGGTGGCTACGCCTTC. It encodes CATSRVTVSGGGYAF.

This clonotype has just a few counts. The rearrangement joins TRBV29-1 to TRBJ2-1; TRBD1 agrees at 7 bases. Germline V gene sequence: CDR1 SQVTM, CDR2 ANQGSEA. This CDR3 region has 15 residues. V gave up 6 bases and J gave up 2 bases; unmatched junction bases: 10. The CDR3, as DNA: TGCAGCGTCCGAAGGGGGCCCAGCACCTACAATGAGCAGTTCTTC. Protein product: CSVRRGPSTYNEQFF.

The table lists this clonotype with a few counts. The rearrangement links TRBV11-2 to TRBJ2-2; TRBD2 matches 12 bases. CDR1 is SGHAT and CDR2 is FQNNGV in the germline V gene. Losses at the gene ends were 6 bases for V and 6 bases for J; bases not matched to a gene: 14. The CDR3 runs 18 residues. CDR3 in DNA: TGTGCCAGCAGTCAGCCGGGACTAGCGGGCTCCTGGGCCGGGGAGCTGTTTTTT. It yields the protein CASSQPGLAGSWAGELFF.

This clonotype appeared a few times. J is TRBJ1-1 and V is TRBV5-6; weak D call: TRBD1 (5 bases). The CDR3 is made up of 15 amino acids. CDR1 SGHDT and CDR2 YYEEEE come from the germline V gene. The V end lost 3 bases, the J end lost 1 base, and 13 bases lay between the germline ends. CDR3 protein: CASSWGLESNTEAFF. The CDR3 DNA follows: TGTGCCAGCAGCTGGGGACTGGAGTCGAACACTGAAGCTTTCTTT.

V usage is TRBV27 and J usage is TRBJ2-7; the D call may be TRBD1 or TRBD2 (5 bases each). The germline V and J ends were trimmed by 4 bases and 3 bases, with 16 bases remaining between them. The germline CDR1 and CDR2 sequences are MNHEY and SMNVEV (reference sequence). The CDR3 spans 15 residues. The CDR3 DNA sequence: TGTGCCAGCAGTTCTATCCCGTCAGGGAGCTACGAGCAGTACTTC. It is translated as CASSSIPSGSYEQYF.

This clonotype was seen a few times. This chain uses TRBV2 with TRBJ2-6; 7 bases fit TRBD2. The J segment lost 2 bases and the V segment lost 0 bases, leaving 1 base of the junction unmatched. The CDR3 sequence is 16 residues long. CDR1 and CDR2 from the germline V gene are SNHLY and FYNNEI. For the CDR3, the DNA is TGTGCCAGCAGTGAAGCGGGAGGGGCTGGGGCCAACGTCCTGACTTTC. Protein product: CASSEAGGAGANVLTF.

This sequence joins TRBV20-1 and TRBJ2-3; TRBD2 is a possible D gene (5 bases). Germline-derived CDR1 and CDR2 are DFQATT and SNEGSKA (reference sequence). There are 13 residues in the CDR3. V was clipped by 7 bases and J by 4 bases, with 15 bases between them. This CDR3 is CSVHLLRADTQYF. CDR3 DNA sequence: TGCAGTGTTCACCTCCTGAGGGCAGATACGCAGTATTTT.

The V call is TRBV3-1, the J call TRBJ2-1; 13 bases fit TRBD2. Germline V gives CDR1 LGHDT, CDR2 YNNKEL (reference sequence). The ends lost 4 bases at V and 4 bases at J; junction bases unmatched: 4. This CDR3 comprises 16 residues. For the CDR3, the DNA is TGTGCCAGCAGCCGACTAGCGGGGGGCCGATACAATGAGCAGTTCTTC. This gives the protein CASSRLAGGRYNEQFF.

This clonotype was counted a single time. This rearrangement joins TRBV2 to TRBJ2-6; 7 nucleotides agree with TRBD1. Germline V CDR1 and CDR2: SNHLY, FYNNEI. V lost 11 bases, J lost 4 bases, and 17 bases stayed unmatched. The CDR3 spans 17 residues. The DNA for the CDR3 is TGTGCCGGTTCGCGCGAAGGGGGCGCAACGGGGGCCAACGTCCTGACTTTC. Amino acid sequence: CAGSREGGATGANVLTF.

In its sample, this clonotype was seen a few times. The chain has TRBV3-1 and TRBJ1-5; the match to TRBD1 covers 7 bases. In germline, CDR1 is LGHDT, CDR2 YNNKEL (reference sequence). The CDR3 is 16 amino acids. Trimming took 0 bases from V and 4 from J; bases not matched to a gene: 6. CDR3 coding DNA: TGTGCCAGCAGCCAAGATCGGGCAGGGGGTAATCAGCCCCAGCATTTT. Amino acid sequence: CASSQDRAGGNQPQHF. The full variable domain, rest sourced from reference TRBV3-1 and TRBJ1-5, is DTAVSQTPKYLVTQMGNDKSIKCEQNLGHDTMYWYKQDSKKFLKIMFSYNNKELIINETVPNRFSPKSPDKAHLNLHINSLELGDSAVYFCASSQDRAGGNQPQHFGDGTRLSIL.

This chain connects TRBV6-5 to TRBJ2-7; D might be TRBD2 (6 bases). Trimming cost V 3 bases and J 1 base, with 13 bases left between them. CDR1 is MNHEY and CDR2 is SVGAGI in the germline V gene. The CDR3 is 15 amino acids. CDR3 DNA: TGTGCCAGCAGTTATCGCGGGGTAAGGTCCTACGAGCAGTACTTC. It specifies CASSYRGVRSYEQYF.

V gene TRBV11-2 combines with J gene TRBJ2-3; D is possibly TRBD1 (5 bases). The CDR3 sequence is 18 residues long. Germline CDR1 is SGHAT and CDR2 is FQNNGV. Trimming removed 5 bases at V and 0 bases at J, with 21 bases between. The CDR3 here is CASSRPGILFSSTDTQYF. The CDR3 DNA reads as TGTGCCAGCAGCAGACCAGGGATATTGTTCTCGAGCACAGATACGCAGTATTTT.

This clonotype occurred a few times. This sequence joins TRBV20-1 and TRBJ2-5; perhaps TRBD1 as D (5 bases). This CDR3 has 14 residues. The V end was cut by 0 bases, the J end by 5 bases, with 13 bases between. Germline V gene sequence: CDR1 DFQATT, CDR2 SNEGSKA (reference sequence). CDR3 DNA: TGCAGTGCTAGAGATTGGCAGGGAAGGGAGACCCAGTACTTC. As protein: CSARDWQGRETQYF.

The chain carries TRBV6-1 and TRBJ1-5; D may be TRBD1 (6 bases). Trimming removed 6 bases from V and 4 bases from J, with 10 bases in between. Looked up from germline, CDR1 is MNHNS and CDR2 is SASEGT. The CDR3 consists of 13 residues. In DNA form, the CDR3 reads TGTGCCAGCAGAACAGGGACAAATCAGCCCCAGCATTTT. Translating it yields CASRTGTNQPQHF.

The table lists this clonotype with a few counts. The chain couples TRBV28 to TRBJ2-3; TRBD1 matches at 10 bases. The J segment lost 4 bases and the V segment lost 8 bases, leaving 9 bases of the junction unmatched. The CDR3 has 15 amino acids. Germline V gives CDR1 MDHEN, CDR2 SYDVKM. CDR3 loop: CASVDRDRGADTQYF. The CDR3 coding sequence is TGTGCCAGCGTCGACCGGGACAGGGGAGCAGATACGCAGTATTTT.

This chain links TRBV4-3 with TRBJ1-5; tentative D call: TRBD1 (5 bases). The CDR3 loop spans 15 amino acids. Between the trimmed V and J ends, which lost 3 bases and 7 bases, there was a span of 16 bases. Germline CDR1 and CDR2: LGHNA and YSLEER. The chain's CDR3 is CASSQHGGSKQPQHF. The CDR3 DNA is TGCGCCAGCAGCCAGCACGGGGGGTCGAAGCAGCCCCAGCATTTT.